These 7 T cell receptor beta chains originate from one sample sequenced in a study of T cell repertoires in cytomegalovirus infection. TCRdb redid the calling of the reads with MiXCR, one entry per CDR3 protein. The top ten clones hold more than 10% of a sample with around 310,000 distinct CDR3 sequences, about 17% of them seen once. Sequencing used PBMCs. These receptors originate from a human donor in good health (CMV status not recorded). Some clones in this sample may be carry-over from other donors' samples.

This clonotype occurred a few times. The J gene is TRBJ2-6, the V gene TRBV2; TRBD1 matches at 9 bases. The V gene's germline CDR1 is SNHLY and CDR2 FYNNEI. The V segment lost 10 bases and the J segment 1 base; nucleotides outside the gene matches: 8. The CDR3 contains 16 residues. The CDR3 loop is CATLDRGFSGANVLTF. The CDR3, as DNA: TGTGCCACCTTAGACAGGGGGTTTTCTGGGGCCAACGTCCTGACTTTC.

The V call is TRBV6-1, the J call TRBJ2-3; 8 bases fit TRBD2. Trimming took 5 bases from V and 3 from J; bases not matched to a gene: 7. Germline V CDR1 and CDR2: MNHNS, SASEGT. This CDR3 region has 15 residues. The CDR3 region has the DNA TGTGCCAGCAGTCGCCGGGGGGGCTGGACAGATACGCAGTATTTT. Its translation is CASSRRGGWTDTQYF.

The CDR3 bases are TGTGCCAGCACGGATAATACCTCCTACGAGCAGTACTTC. Residues: CASTDNTSYEQYF. V usage is TRBV28 and J usage is TRBJ2-7; the D is unclear. The CDR3 contains 13 residues. Germline lookup yields CDR1 MDHEN and CDR2 SYDVKM. Trimming left V 7 bases short and J 0 bases short, with 10 bases between.

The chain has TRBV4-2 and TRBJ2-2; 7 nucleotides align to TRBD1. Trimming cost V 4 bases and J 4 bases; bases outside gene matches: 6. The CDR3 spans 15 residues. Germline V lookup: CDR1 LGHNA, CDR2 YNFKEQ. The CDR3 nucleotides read TGTGCCAGCAGCCGGGACAGCAGATTCACCGGGGAGCTGTTTTTT. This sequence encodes CASSRDSRFTGELFF.

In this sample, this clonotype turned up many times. This CDR3 is CASRGAAHRFTDTQYF. CDR3 nucleotide sequence: TGTGCCAGTCGCGGGGCCGCGCATAGATTCACAGATACGCAGTATTTT. V gene TRBV6-5 combines with J gene TRBJ2-3; D is possibly TRBD2 (6 bases). From germline, CDR1 is MNHEY and CDR2 SVGAGI. Trimming took off 9 bases at V and 2 bases at J, with 21 bases between the two ends. CDR3 size: 16 residues.

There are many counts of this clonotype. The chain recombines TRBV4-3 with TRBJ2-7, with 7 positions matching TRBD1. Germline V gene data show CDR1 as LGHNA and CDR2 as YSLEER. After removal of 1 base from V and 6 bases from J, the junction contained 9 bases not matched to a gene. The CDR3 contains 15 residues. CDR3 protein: CASSQGHRGDSEQYF. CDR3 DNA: TGCGCCAGCAGCCAAGGTCACAGGGGAGACAGCGAGCAGTACTTC.

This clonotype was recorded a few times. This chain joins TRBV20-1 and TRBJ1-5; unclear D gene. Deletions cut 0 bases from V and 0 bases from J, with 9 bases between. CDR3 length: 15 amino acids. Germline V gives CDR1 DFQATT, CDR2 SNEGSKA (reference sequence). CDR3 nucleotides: TGCAGTGCTAGAGATCTCCGGTATAGCAATCAGCCCCAGCATTTT. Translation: CSARDLRYSNQPQHF.